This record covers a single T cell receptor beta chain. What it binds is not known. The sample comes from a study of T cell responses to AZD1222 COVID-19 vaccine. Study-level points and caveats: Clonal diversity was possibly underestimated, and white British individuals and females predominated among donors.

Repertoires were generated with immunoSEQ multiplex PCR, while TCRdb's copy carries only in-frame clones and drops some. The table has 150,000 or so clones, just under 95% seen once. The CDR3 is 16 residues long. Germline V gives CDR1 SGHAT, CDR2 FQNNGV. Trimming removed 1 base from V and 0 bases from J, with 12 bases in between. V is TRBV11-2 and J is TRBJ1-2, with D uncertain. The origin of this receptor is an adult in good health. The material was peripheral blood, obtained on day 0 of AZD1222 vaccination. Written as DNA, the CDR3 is TGTGCCAGCAGCTTAGTCTCCAGTGTAGCTAACTATGGCTACACCTTC. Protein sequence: CASSLVSSVANYGYTF. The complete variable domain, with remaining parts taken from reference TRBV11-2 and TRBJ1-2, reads EAGVAQSPRYKIIEKRQSVAFWCNPISGHATLYWYQQILGQGPKLLIQFQNNGVVDDSQLPKDRFSAERLKGVDSTLKIQPAKLEDSAVYLCASSLVSSVANYGYTFGSGTRLTVV.